This T cell receptor (beta chain) emerged from a study of blood T cells in healthy people across ages. Study details: Capture by template switching was about one barcoded beta molecule per two T cells.

Together with a sample-barcoded 5' primer, a J-beta primer mix was included in a second PCR lasting about 7 to 12 cycles. The yield of each sample was at least 2.5 million CDR3-containing paired-end reads. Via MiXCR, TCRdb re-called the 5' RACE reads, giving one row per CDR3 protein. This repertoire shows about 1,800,000 distinct CDR3 sequences, roughly 28% found once; its top ten account for roughly 8.2%. The CDR3 loop spans 13 amino acids. J was trimmed by 1 base and V by 3 bases; bases with no gene match: 0. The germline gives CDR1 SQVTM, CDR2 ANQGSEA. Sequencing input: blood. This receptor was identified in a woman younger than 45 in good health. The chain employs TRBV29-1 and TRBJ1-1, with 9 bases that match TRBD1. The CDR3 here is CSVETGGNTEAFF. The CDR3 DNA is TGCAGCGTTGAGACAGGGGGGAACACTGAAGCTTTCTTT.